Detailed here is one TCR beta chain. Its antigen is unidentified. A read error may explain this, as a much larger clone is one base away. An equimolar mix of two oligonucleotides served as the beta constant-region primer for TRBC1 and TRBC2. The ligated cDNA underwent four PCR rounds using SP2 and nested alpha and beta constant-region primers. TCRdb independently ran MiXCR on the UMI-ligation and nested PCR reads; one entry per CDR3 protein. Of 95,000 to 110,000 distinct CDR3 sequences in the sample, about 14% are singletons; the top ten hold around 2.8%. The data stem from a study of naive and memory T cell subsets. Overall study results and limits: The power law exponent of TCR abundance differed between naive and memory cells. A few larger clonotypes appeared in naive repertoires, especially CD8, possibly memory cells re-expressing CD45RA. Over 85% of naive TCR sequences appeared only once, unlike memory subsets. Clonotypes are single alpha or beta chains, not paired receptors.

Germline-derived CDR1 and CDR2 are SGHTA and FQGNSA. The V segment lost 4 bases and the J segment 2 bases; nucleotides outside the gene matches: 2. The CDR3 has 13 amino acids. The specimen sequenced was naive CD8+ T cells from blood. This receptor was taken from a human donor in good health. The chain has TRBV7-2 and TRBJ2-7, with 7 bases aligning to TRBD1. The CDR3 DNA follows: TGTGCCAGCAGCTGGGACAGTGCCTACGAGCAGTACTTC. This translates into CASSWDSAYEQYF.